This paragraph covers one TCR beta chain sequence. Its antigen is still unknown. An end of the junction does not agree with germline; a read error may underlie this. The data are from a study of T cell repertoires in cytomegalovirus infection (dated by TCRdb to the late 2010s). Regarding the research as a whole: The peptide stimulations were aimed at well-studied HLA-B-restricted epitopes as well as recently identified HLA-C-restricted CMV epitopes, whose presentation resists viral immunomodulation. Because public TCR beta signatures pointed to carriage of CMV infection together with the matching HLA type, the HLA type of each donor mattered for the analysis.

Summary of the overall study and its limitations: In both this cohort and an independent cohort of some 370 donors, the cumulative frequency of public TCR beta family members distinguished carriers of CMV infection plus the relevant HLA type. The ex vivo response was dominated by HLA-C-restricted CMV-specific TCR beta clonotypes, which also provided the single most frequent clonotype in two of eight donors.

Sample treatment or condition, as interpreted from the label and publication: in vitro stimulation with specific CMV peptide epitopes to enrich CMV-specific T cells. TCRdb shows the sequencer as Illumina HiSeq 1500. TCRdb cleaned the public reads at Q25 with fastp, built clones with MiXCR and kept in-frame beta chains. Every entry covers one CDR3 protein and lists the most common genes and DNA from its rows. This sample is represented by about a million distinct CDR3 sequences; roughly 30% of them were singletons. Roughly 13% of the sample goes to the ten largest clones. Based on the germline V gene, the CDR1 and CDR2 sequences are MNHEY and SVGEGT. Inclusive of the bounding cysteine and phenylalanine, the CDR3 is 16 residues long. CDR3 DNA only is kept here, 48 bases in frame from base 1.

The rearranged chain carries TRBV6-2 or TRBV6-3 and TRBJ2-1; 7 bases in the junction line up with TRBD1. This material consisted of cultured CD8+ T cells from PBMCs, taken from culture after CMV antigen stimulation. The receptor was derived from a human donor in good health (CMV status not recorded). Some clones in this sample may be carry-over from other donors' samples. The CDR3 is CASSFHRQGFTDERFF. The base sequence is TGTGCCAGCAGTTTCCATCGACAGGGCTTTACAGATGAGCGGTTCTTC.